A single T cell receptor (beta chain) is shown here with its context. V was pared by 7 bases and J by 3 bases, with 2 bases of the junction left unmatched. The CDR3 spans 14 residues. Germline CDR1 and CDR2: KGHDR and SFDVKD. TCR beta VDJ and CDR3 profiling used genomic DNA as template. MiXCR, applied by TCRdb to the reads, yields one record per CDR3 protein. The profile shows a few hundred thousand distinct CDR3 sequences, over 55% of them singletons. This entry belongs to a study of CD8+CD57+ T cells in acquired aplastic anemia. The sample comprised sorted CD4+, CD8+, or CD8+CD57+ T cells (not recorded which) from PBMCs. This sequence originates from a human donor in good health. This rearrangement joins TRBV24-1 to TRBJ2-1; 10 nucleotides agree with TRBD2. The CDR3 region is CATSPSGGYNEQFF. Here the CDR3 DNA reads TGTGCCACCAGCCCTAGCGGGGGCTACAATGAGCAGTTCTTC.